The source of this TCR beta chain is a study of blood T cell repertoires in COVID-19. Study overall: The study drew acute and convalescent COVID-19 samples from the United States, Italy and Spain. T cells, B-cell-depleted T cells, or PBMCs supplied cDNA or gDNA.

As handled by the study authors: Reference gene primer amplification in the assay estimated nucleated cell counts. Sequencing used immunoSEQ multiplex PCR; TCRdb keeps in-frame clones, though not all of them. For V, J and clone size, that table is used; D and trimming come from the DNA. The table records some 250,000 clones, around 84% of them present only once. The CDR3 has 16 amino acids. Germline assignment: CDR1 SGHVS and CDR2 FNYEAQ. Trimming cost V 0 bases and J 6 bases, with 15 bases left between them. J is TRBJ2-1 and V is TRBV7-6, with a possible D match to TRBD1 (6 bases). The sequenced sample was peripheral blood. The sequence was obtained from a woman in her 70s with active or convalescent COVID-19. The DNA of the CDR3 is TGTGCCAGCAGCTTAGCGGGGGCCCCAGGGGTCAATGAGCAGTTCTTC. Residues: CASSLAGAPGVNEQFF. Full variable domain (missing parts from reference TRBV7-6 and TRBJ2-1): GAGVSQSPRYKVTKRGQDVALRCDPISGHVSLYWYRQALGQGPEFLTYFNYEAQQDKSGLPNDRFSAERPEGSISTLTIQRTEQRDSAMYRCASSLAGAPGVNEQFFGPGTRLTVL.